The sequence of this TCR beta chain was determined in a study of T cells in localized non-small cell lung cancer. Profiled with immunoSEQ multiplex PCR; TCRdb holds only in-frame clones, not every one. The repertoire holds fewer than 20,000 clones, with around 91% as singletons. This CDR3 contains 18 residues. V lost 0 bases and J 3 bases, leaving 18 bases between the germline ends. CDR1 and CDR2 (germline): LNHNV, YYDKDF (reference sequence). The J gene is TRBJ2-1, the V gene TRBV15; possible D gene TRBD2, 5 bases. The sequenced sample was peripheral blood, obtained before any cancer treatment. The TCR comes from a man between 35 and 75 years old with stage I lung adenocarcinoma. CDR3 region: CATSRDRRPPEGYNEQFF. The CDR3 bases are TGTGCCACCAGCAGAGATCGAAGACCCCCCGAGGGCTACAATGAGCAGTTCTTC.